This T cell receptor (beta chain) was sequenced for a study of beta chain features in type 1 diabetes. Whole-study results and caveats: Relative to healthy donors, patients appeared to have naive, central memory and Treg TCRB repertoires that were more similar. The influence of HLA type on TCRB rearrangement stayed undetermined.

Each of the sorted populations had a purity greater than 98%. On this clone: The target antigen is unknown.

Expressed TCRB transcripts were sequenced, since all the RNA that had been isolated was reverse transcribed. Roughly 3.4 million reads were obtained on average from naive, central memory and regulatory T cell samples. TCRdb's copy holds only in-frame clones and misses some; the assay was immunoSEQ multiplex PCR. The sample lists under 150,000 clones, about 51% occurring once. The clonotype was recovered from a man younger than 35 in good health. Sequences were obtained from Tregs from blood.

The CDR3 nucleotides read TGTGCCAGCAGGAAGCGGGGGGGCCAAACCGGGGAGCTGTTTTTT. Amino acids: CASRKRGGQTGELFF. This chain uses TRBV28 with TRBJ2-2; 10 bases agree with TRBD2. Per the germline V gene, CDR1 is MDHEN and CDR2 is SYDVKM. Unmatched junction bases numbered 6, after V lost 6 bases and J lost 5 bases. CDR3 length: 15 residues.